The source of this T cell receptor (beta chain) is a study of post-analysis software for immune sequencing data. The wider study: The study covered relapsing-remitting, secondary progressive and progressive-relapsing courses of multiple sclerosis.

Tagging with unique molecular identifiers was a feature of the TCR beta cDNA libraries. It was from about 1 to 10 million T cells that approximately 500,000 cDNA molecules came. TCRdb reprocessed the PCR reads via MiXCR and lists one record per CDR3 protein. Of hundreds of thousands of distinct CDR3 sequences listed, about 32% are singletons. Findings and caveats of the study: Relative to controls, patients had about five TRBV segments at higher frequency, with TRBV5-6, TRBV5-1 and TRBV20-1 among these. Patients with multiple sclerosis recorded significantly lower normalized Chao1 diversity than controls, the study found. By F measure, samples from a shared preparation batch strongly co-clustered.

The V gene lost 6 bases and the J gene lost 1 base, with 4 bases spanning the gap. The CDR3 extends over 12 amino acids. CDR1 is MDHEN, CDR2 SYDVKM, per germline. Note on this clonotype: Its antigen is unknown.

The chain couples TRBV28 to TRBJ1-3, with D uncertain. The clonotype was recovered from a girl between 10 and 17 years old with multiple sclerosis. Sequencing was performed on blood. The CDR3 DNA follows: TGTGCCAGCAGGGAGTCTGGAAACACCATATATTTT. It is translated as CASRESGNTIYF.